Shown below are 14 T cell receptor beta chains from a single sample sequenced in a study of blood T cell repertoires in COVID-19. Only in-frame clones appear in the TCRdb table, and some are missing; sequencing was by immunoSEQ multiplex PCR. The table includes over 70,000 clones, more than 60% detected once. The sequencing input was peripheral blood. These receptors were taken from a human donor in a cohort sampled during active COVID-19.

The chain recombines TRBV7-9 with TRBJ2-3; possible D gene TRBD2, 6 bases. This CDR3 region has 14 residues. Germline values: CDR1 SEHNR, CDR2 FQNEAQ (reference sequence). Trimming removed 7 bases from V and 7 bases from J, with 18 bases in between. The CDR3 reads CASTLPEGGHTQYF. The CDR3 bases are TGTGCCAGCACCCTCCCGGAGGGCGGACATACGCAGTATTTT.

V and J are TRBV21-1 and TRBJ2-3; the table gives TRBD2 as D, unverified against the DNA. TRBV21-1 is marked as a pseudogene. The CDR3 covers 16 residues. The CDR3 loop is CASNLVRGVWTDTQYF. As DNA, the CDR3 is TGTGCCAGCAACCTCGTACGGGGGGTTTGGACAGATACGCAGTATTTT.

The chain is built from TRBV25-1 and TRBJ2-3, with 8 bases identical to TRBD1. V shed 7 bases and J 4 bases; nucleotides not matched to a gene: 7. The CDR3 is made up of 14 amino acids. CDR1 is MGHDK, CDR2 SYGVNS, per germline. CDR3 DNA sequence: TGTGCCAGCATGTCACAGGGGGTCCCAGATACGCAGTATTTT. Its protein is CASMSQGVPDTQYF.

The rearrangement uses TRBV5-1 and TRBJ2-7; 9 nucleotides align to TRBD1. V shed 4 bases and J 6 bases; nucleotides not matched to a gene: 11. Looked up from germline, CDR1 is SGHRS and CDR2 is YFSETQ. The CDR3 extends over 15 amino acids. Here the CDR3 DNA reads TGCGCCAGCAGCAGCTTGACAGGGGGTTCTGGCGAGCAGTACTTC. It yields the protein CASSSLTGGSGEQYF. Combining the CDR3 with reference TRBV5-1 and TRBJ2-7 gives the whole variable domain KAGVTQTPRYLIKTRGQQVTLSCSPISGHRSVSWYQQTPGQGLQFLFEYFSETQRNKGNFPGRFSGRQFSNSRSEMNVSTLELGDSALYLCASSSLTGGSGEQYFGPGTRLTVT.

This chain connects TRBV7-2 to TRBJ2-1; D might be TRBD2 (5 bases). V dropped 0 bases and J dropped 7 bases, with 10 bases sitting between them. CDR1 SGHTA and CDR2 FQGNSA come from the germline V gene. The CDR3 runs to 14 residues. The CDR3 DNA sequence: TGTGCCAGCAGCTTAGCGGAGGCACCTAATGAGCAGTTCTTC. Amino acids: CASSLAEAPNEQFF.

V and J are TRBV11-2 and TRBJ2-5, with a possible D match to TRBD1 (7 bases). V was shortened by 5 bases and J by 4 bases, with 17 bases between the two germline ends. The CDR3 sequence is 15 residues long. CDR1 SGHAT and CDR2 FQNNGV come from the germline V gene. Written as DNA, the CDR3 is TGTGCCAGCAGCGCCGAATGGCAGGGGGGAGAGACCCAGTACTTC. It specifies CASSAEWQGGETQYF.

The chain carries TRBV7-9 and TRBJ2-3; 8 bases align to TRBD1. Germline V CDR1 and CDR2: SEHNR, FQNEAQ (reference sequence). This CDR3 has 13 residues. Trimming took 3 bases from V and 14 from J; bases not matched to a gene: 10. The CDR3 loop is CASSFAGQGPTYF. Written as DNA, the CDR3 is TGTGCCAGCAGCTTCGCAGGACAGGGCCCTACGTATTTT.

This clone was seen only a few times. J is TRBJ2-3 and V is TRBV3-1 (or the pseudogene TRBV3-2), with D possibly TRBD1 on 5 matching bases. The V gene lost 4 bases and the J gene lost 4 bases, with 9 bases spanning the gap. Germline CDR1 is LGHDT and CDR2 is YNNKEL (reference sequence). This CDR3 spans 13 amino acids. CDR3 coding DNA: TGTGCCAGCAGCCGTAGGGGCGCAGATACGCAGTATTTT. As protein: CASSRRGADTQYF.

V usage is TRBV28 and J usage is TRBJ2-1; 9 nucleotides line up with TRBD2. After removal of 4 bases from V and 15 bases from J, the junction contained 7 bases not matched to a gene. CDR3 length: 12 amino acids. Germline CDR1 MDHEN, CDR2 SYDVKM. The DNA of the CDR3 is TGTGCCAGCAGTTGGGGCGGGACTAGCCCGTTCTTC. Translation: CASSWGGTSPFF.

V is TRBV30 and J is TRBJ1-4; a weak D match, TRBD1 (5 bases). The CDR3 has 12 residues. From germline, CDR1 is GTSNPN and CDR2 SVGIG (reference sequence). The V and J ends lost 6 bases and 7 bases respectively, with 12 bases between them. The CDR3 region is CACGGYREKLFF. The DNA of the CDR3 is TGTGCCTGCGGGGGGTATCGTGAAAAACTGTTTTTT.

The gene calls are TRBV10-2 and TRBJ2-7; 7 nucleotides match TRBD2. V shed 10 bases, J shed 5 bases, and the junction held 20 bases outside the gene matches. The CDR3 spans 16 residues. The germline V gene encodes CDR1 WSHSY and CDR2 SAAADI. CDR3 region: CATSNGPSGLKDEQYF. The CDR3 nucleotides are TGCGCCACCTCTAACGGGCCTAGCGGTTTAAAGGACGAGCAGTACTTC.

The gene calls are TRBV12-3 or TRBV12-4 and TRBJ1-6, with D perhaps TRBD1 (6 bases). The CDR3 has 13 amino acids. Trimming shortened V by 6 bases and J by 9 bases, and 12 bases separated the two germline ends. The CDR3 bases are TGTGCCAGCAGCCTAGGGGGTAGTTCACCCCTCCACTTT. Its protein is CASSLGGSSPLHF.

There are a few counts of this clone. This CDR3 reads CASSLDGTGKYEQYF. In DNA, the CDR3 is TGCGCCAGCAGCTTGGATGGGACAGGGAAATACGAGCAGTACTTC. The chain recombines TRBV5-1 with TRBJ2-7, with 9 positions matching TRBD1. The germline V gene has CDR1 SGHRS and CDR2 YFSETQ. The junction had 5 bases not matched to a gene; V was cut back by 0 bases and J by 4 bases. This CDR3 has 15 amino acids.

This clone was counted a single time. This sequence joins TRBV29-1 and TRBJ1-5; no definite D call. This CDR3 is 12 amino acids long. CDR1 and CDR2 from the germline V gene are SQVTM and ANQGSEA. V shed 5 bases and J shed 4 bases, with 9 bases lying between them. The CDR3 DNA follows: TGCAGCGTTCAGGATGGAAATCAGCCCCAGCATTTT. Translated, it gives CSVQDGNQPQHF.